The entry below gives a single T cell receptor (beta chain) sequence along with its context. The antigen is undetermined. The authors split each subset's genomic DNA evenly across several immunoSEQ plates. Profiled with immunoSEQ multiplex PCR; TCRdb holds only in-frame clones, not every one. This sample yields roughly 2,000,000 clones, of which 93% are seen a single time; over 1.5% belongs to the top ten. The data derive from a study of shared clonotypes between healthy human individuals. As for the study in general: Per donor, three plates held CD4 naive cells, three held CD4 memory, two held CD8 naive and one held CD8 memory. Regarding the study as a whole: The generation probabilities recorded for non-shared clonotypes fell below those of clonotypes shared by all four donors. Donors were few, which limited the genetic and exposure-history diversity represented.

The CDR3 consists of 16 residues. Per the germline V gene, CDR1 is SQVTM and CDR2 is ANQGSEA. Germline trimming cut 1 base from V and 5 bases from J; bases unmatched to any gene: 9. Terminally differentiated effector memory CD45RA+ cells were excluded by CCR7 positive selection of CD45RO-negative cells. The receptor was derived from a man aged 18-30 years in good health. Some clones in this sample may be carry-over from other donors' samples. Sequenced material: naive CD8+ T cells from PBMCs. The V call is TRBV29-1, the J call TRBJ2-5; 11 bases are shared with TRBD1. The CDR3 nucleotides read TGCAGCGTTGAAGGGGCGGGACAGGGGGTTTGGGAGACCCAGTACTTC. Its protein is CSVEGAGQGVWETQYF.